This TCR beta chain was sequenced for a study of regulatory T cells in long-lasting Graves disease. Germline V CDR1 and CDR2: LNHDA, SQIVND (reference sequence). V was shortened by 9 bases and J by 3 bases, with 14 bases between the two germline ends. This CDR3 region has 13 residues. Time point specified: persistent/refractory GD, antithyroid drugs over 5 years with positive TRAb. Preparation of the TCR library used RNA extracted from PBMCs. Construction of TCR beta libraries relied on iRepertoire HTBI primers and on Arm-PCR targeting CDR3 regions. TCRdb processed the multiplex PCR reads anew with MiXCR; each CDR3 protein has one entry. Of under 350,000 distinct CDR3 sequences listed, around 21% were seen once; the top ten hold roughly 56%.

This receptor was obtained from a female donor with Graves disease. J is TRBJ1-2 and V is TRBV19, with D unclear. The input for sequencing was peripheral blood mononuclear cells (PBMCs), taken when the disease was refractory, from a patient treated with antithyroid drugs. This chain's CDR3 is CASLKSDYYGYTF. The DNA of the CDR3 is TGTGCCAGCCTAAAGTCGGATTACTATGGCTACACCTTC.